Shown below are 18 T cell receptor beta chains from a single sample sequenced in a study of T cell repertoires in cytomegalovirus infection. TCRdb ran MiXCR on the reads and lists one entry per CDR3 protein. The repertoire has just over 300,000 distinct CDR3 sequences, around a sixth of them found once; the top ten carry more than 10%. What was sequenced was PBMCs. Every receptor here comes from a human donor in good health (CMV status not recorded). Some clones in this sample may be carry-over from other donors' samples.

This clonotype was seen many times. This sequence joins TRBV6-1 and TRBJ2-3; D possibly corresponds to TRBD2 (6 bases). V lost 5 bases, J lost 3 bases, and 12 bases lay in between. The length of the CDR3 is 14 residues. Germline CDR1 and CDR2: MNHNS and SASEGT. CDR3 sequence: CASSYGGSTDTQYF. In DNA, the CDR3 is TGTGCCAGCAGTTATGGGGGGAGTACAGATACGCAGTATTTT.

The V call is TRBV4-1, the J call TRBJ2-5; D possibly uses TRBD1 or TRBD2 (5 bases each). Germline V gene sequence: CDR1 MGHRA, CDR2 YSYEKL. Trimming shortened V by 4 bases and J by 4 bases, and 16 bases separated the two germline ends. The CDR3 has 15 amino acids. For the CDR3, the DNA is TGCGCCAGCAGCCCATCCGGGGACCCGCGAGAGACCCAGTACTTC. It specifies CASSPSGDPRETQYF.

This clonotype has just a few counts. The chain employs TRBV7-6 and TRBJ2-1; 9 bases are shared with TRBD2. From germline, CDR1 is SGHVS and CDR2 FNYEAQ. This CDR3 region has 16 residues. The J segment lost 4 bases and the V segment lost 1 base, leaving 5 bases of the junction unmatched. CDR3: CASSLVVLAGYNEQFF. CDR3 coding DNA: TGTGCCAGCAGCTTAGTCGTCCTAGCGGGGTACAATGAGCAGTTCTTC.

This clonotype was seen repeatedly, ten times or more. The V call is TRBV7-9, the J call TRBJ2-5; D is uncertain. The CDR3 extends over 14 amino acids. Germline V gene lookup returns CDR1 SEHNR and CDR2 FQNEAQ (reference sequence). Trimming shortened V by 0 bases and J by 2 bases, and 7 bases separated the two germline ends. CDR3 DNA: TGTGCCAGCAGCTTAGCGAAGGAGCAAGAGACCCAGTACTTC. Its translation is CASSLAKEQETQYF.

This clonotype was seen more than once but under ten times. The CDR3, as DNA: TGTGCCAGCAGTGAATATGAAAAACTGTTTTTT. This translates into CASSEYEKLFF. The chain couples TRBV25-1 to TRBJ1-4; D gene ambiguous. V was clipped by 0 bases and J by 7 bases, with 0 bases between them. The CDR3 consists of 11 residues. The germline V gene encodes CDR1 MGHDK and CDR2 SYGVNS.

This clonotype was seen many times. V gene TRBV7-2 combines with J gene TRBJ2-7, with 7 bases fitting TRBD1. The CDR3 runs to 13 residues. Germline CDR1 reads SGHTA; CDR2 reads FQGNSA. Unmatched junction bases numbered 7, after V lost 4 bases and J lost 7 bases. CDR3 in amino acids: CASSSQGVGEQYF. CDR3 DNA sequence: TGTGCCAGCAGCTCCCAGGGGGTGGGGGAGCAGTACTTC. The complete variable domain, with remaining parts taken from reference TRBV7-2 and TRBJ2-7, reads GAGVSQSPSNKVTEKGKDVELRCDPISGHTALYWYRQSLGQGLEFLIYFQGNSAPDKSGLPSDRFSAERTGGSVSTLTIQRTQQEDSAVYLCASSSQGVGEQYFGPGTRLTVT.

The chain uses TRBV4-1 and TRBJ1-3; D is uncertain. The CDR3 consists of 13 residues. V lost 3 bases, J lost 10 bases, and 13 bases lay in between. Germline V gene data show CDR1 as MGHRA and CDR2 as YSYEKL. The CDR3 is CASSQDELRTIYF. The CDR3 coding sequence is TGCGCCAGCAGCCAGGATGAACTAAGAACCATATATTTT.

This clonotype was counted many times. The rearrangement joins TRBV28 to TRBJ2-3, with D hard to call. The V end lost 5 bases, the J end lost 3 bases, and 6 bases lay between the germline ends. Germline lookup yields CDR1 MDHEN and CDR2 SYDVKM. The CDR3 is made up of 12 amino acids. CDR3: CASSRLTDTQYF. The CDR3, as DNA: TGTGCCAGCAGTCGCCTAACAGATACGCAGTATTTT.

The chain carries TRBV5-5 and TRBJ2-1, with D hard to call. Germline values: CDR1 SGHKS, CDR2 YYEKEE (reference sequence). The CDR3 contains 16 residues. V was cut by 6 bases and J by 5 bases, with 21 bases left in between. The CDR3 reads CASTPLRVVVDNEQFF. The DNA of the CDR3 is TGTGCCAGCACCCCCCTCCGGGTGGTCGTCGACAATGAGCAGTTCTTC.

The chain uses TRBV28 and TRBJ2-5, with D perhaps TRBD1 (6 bases). CDR3 length: 15 residues. Trimming removed 6 bases from V and 4 bases from J, with 18 bases in between. CDR1 is MDHEN, CDR2 SYDVKM, per germline. For the CDR3, the DNA is TGTGCCAGCAGCTCCGGGACACAGGCTCGAGAGACCCAGTACTTC. Encoded protein: CASSSGTQARETQYF.

The chain combines TRBV2 with TRBJ2-5; D gene ambiguous. This CDR3 contains 14 residues. CDR1 and CDR2 from the germline V gene are SNHLY and FYNNEI. Trimming pared 5 bases from V and 0 bases from J, leaving 10 bases between. The CDR3 sequence is CASSPTQYQETQYF. CDR3 DNA sequence: TGTGCCAGCAGTCCGACACAGTACCAAGAGACCCAGTACTTC.

This clonotype was seen many times. This chain uses TRBV28 with TRBJ2-1; either TRBD1 or TRBD2 may fit D (5 bases each). The germline V gene encodes CDR1 MDHEN and CDR2 SYDVKM. With 7 bases removed from V and 4 bases from J, the gap between germline ends came to 20 bases. The CDR3 has 16 amino acids. CDR3 loop: CASTRPGRVFYNEQFF. CDR3 sequence (DNA): TGTGCCAGCACCCGACCGGGGCGCGTATTTTACAATGAGCAGTTCTTC.

The V and J genes are TRBV6-2 or TRBV6-3 and TRBJ1-4, with D perhaps TRBD1 (5 bases). CDR1 MNHEY and CDR2 SVGEGT come from the germline V gene. Between the trimmed V and J ends, which lost 3 bases and 2 bases, there was a span of 13 bases. The CDR3 has 16 amino acids. CDR3 loop: CASSYPQGRTNEKLFF. In DNA form, the CDR3 reads TGTGCCAGCAGTTATCCCCAGGGAAGGACTAATGAAAAACTGTTTTTT.

This clonotype was picked up a small number of times. The V gene is TRBV20-1, the J gene TRBJ2-7, with TRBD2 as a possible D gene (5 bases). Germline V gene data show CDR1 as DFQATT and CDR2 as SNEGSKA (reference sequence). This CDR3 region has 11 residues. The V end was cut by 4 bases, the J end by 4 bases, with 8 bases between. The CDR3 sequence: CSAIEGYEQYF. CDR3 nucleotide sequence: TGCAGTGCTATAGAGGGATACGAGCAGTACTTC.

The V gene is TRBV28, the J gene TRBJ2-7; 9 bases map to TRBD2. The CDR3 has 14 amino acids. Trimming cost V 5 bases and J 2 bases; bases outside gene matches: 4. CDR1 MDHEN and CDR2 SYDVKM come from the germline V gene. CDR3 bases: TGTGCCAGCAGTATTAGCGGGGGAGCCTACGAGCAGTACTTC. Translated, it gives CASSISGGAYEQYF.

This clonotype was seen many times. This chain connects TRBV12-3 or TRBV12-4 to TRBJ2-7; TRBD1 agrees at 10 bases. The V and J ends lost 6 bases and 4 bases, in that order; junction bases with no gene match: 3. This CDR3 is 13 amino acids long. CDR3 in DNA: TGTGCCAGCAGGCGGGACAGGGGTTACGAGCAGTACTTC. Amino acids: CASRRDRGYEQYF.

The chain employs TRBV20-1 and TRBJ1-4; 12 nucleotides agree with TRBD1. Germline CDR1 DFQATT, CDR2 SNEGSKA (reference sequence). The CDR3 runs to 17 residues. Trimming took 0 bases from V and 5 from J; bases not matched to a gene: 7. CDR3 sequence (DNA): TGCAGTGCTAGAGATCTGGGGACAGGGGGCGCAAATGAAAAACTGTTTTTT. Translation gives CSARDLGTGGANEKLFF.

This clonotype was found many times. The chain recombines TRBV20-1 with TRBJ2-3; maybe TRBD2 (5 bases). Per germline, CDR1 DFQATT and CDR2 SNEGSKA (reference sequence). Trimming shortened V by 5 bases and J by 0 bases, and 15 bases separated the two germline ends. This CDR3 region has 15 residues. CDR3 region: CSAPLDMISTDTQYF. The CDR3, as DNA: TGCAGTGCTCCACTAGACATGATTAGCACAGATACGCAGTATTTT.